This TCR beta chain was retrieved from a study of blood T cell repertoires in COVID-19 (dated by TCRdb to the early 2020s). Turning to the overall study: Samples from collaborators originated in the United States, Italy and Spain and spanned both the acute and convalescent phases of COVID-19. The material from the prospective study consisted of cDNA or gDNA derived from T cells, B-cell-depleted T cells, or PBMCs. Deeply sampled blood TCRbeta repertoires from subjects exposed to, actively infected with, or recovered from COVID-19 were included in the dataset. The repertoires were released in a freely available public database meant as a resource for research on the immune response to SARS-CoV-2. Samples were obtained from the ongoing ImmuneRACE study (first 160 participants) and from approximately 1,200 subjects provided by 6 global collaborators. A de-identified subject ID, COVID-19 status, age in years and sex were almost always included in the sample metadata. Where HLA class I and class II types were available, the types were taken from metadata supplied by the sample provider, not from assay-based typing.

As to this clone: This receptor's antigen is unknown. Per-nucleotide qualities are absent, and no much larger clonotype sits a single base away.

Paper-wide results and their limitations: How much clinical and demographic metadata was included differed by source and by participant, and the metadata was provided uncurated.

The immunoSEQ Assay, a bias-controlled multiplex PCR, was used to amplify TCRbeta CDR3 regions from genomic DNA. Processing in the source paper ran as follows. The number of nucleated cells in each sample was estimated from the amplification of reference gene primers within the assay. To quantify the absolute abundance of each unique TCRbeta CDR3 rearrangement, sequence reads were collapsed and filtered. For each sample, productive Simpson clonality was calculated as the square root of Simpson's diversity index over productive rearrangements. TCRdb mirrors the immuneACCESS table, restricted to in-frame sequences. Some clones are absent from its copies; in checked studies, under half trace to an unresolved V gene, and the reason for the others is unknown. V, J and clone size are those of that table, while D and trimming were read from the DNA. Present in this sample are fewer than 200,000 clones, 80% to 90% of which were seen just once. Together, the top ten hold 0.88% of the sample.

Samples from volunteer blood donors who had recovered from COVID-19 were contributed by a second Seattle source. The collaborating institutions used their own protocols to collect whole blood in K2EDTA tubes. For TCRbeta analysis, collaborator samples were shipped as frozen whole blood, as isolated PBMCs, or as DNA extracted from either sample type. CDR1 and CDR2 are drawn from the germline V gene (reference sequence): LNHDA, SQIVND. Unmatched junction bases come to 11, with V trimmed by 6 bases and J by 8 bases. From the cysteine up to the phenylalanine, the CDR3 has a length of 15 residues. Just the 45-base CDR3 DNA is kept, in frame starting at base 1.

The rearrangement combines TRBV19 with TRBJ2-2; 8 bases in the middle match TRBD2. The source is a woman between 18 and 29 years old who had recovered from COVID-19. The sample taken for sequencing was peripheral blood. The DNA sequence is as follows: TGTGCCAGTAGGCGGCGGCTAGCGGGTTTAGGGGAGCTGTTTTTT. Protein translation: CASRRRLAGLGELFF.